The 28 T cell receptor beta chains given below trace back to one sample, sequenced in a study of T cells in Graves' hyperthyroidism and ophthalmopathy. There were TCR beta CDR3 regions amplified from RNA transcripts. HTBI primers were used for first-round RT-PCR of the TCR CDR3. TCRdb re-called the multiplex PCR reads with MiXCR, one entry per CDR3 protein. Among about 360,000 distinct CDR3 sequences listed, 13% were seen once. The sample comprised blood. These receptors were collected from a woman aged 18 to 35 with Graves' hyperthyroidism.

This clonotype was picked up many times. V gene TRBV28 combines with J gene TRBJ2-1; unclear D gene. CDR3 length equals 15 residues. The V end lost 7 bases, the J end lost 0 bases, and 13 bases lay between the germline ends. The germline gives CDR1 MDHEN, CDR2 SYDVKM. The CDR3 sequence: CASTLRRSSYNEQFF. CDR3 nucleotides: TGTGCCAGCACTCTCCGGCGGAGCTCCTACAATGAGCAGTTCTTC.

This clonotype was picked up many times. This sequence joins TRBV19 and TRBJ2-2; 10 bases match TRBD2. The CDR3 contains 14 residues. Trimming removed 7 bases from V and 7 bases from J; junction bases left unmatched: 6. The germline CDR1 and CDR2 sequences are LNHDA and SQIVND (reference sequence). CDR3: CASKPSGRVGELFF. The DNA for the CDR3 is TGTGCCAGTAAGCCCAGCGGGAGGGTCGGGGAGCTGTTTTTT.

J is TRBJ1-1 and V is TRBV4-1; D is unresolved. Germline V lookup: CDR1 MGHRA, CDR2 YSYEKL. The CDR3 has 15 residues. Deletions cut 1 base from V and 0 bases from J, with 9 bases between. CDR3 DNA: TGCGCCAGCAGCCAAGTGGGTCCCATGAACACTGAAGCTTTCTTT. Translated: CASSQVGPMNTEAFF.

This clonotype was recorded at least ten times. The chain uses TRBV12-3 or TRBV12-4 and TRBJ2-3; 8 nucleotides align to TRBD1. The CDR3 runs to 14 residues. V shed 5 bases and J 6 bases; nucleotides not matched to a gene: 7. The CDR3, as DNA: TGTGCCAGCAGTCCAGGGGGCGCGGTTGATACGCAGTATTTT. Its protein is CASSPGGAVDTQYF.

This rearrangement joins TRBV30 to TRBJ1-4, with 8 bases identical to TRBD1. This CDR3 comprises 14 residues. Germline V lookup: CDR1 GTSNPN, CDR2 SVGIG (reference sequence). Unmatched junction bases numbered 6, after V lost 2 bases and J lost 7 bases. The CDR3 DNA is TGTGCCTGGAGTAACAGGGGGGCCGGTGAAAAACTGTTTTTT. Residues: CAWSNRGAGEKLFF.

Regarding this clonotype: The junction differs from germline at one of its ends, possibly a read error. The chain carries TRBV18 and TRBJ1-2, with D possibly TRBD1 on 5 matching bases. Germline V gives CDR1 KGHSH, CDR2 LQKENI. CDR3 length: 15 residues. The CDR3 nucleotides read TGTGCCAGCTCACCAGAGGGGAATATTAACTATGGCAACACCTTC. It codes for CASSPEGNINYGNTF.

The sample holds a few counts of this clonotype. This chain connects TRBV20-1 to TRBJ1-1, with TRBD1 matching 8 bases. V trimming: 0 bases; J trimming: 0 bases; junction bases outside the gene matches: 12. The germline gives CDR1 DFQATT, CDR2 SNEGSKA (reference sequence). CDR3 size: 18 residues. CDR3: CSARDGDRGRGLNTEAFF. DNA for the CDR3: TGCAGTGCTAGAGATGGAGACAGGGGTAGGGGGTTGAACACTGAAGCTTTCTTT.

This clonotype was counted many times. The chain links TRBV7-3 to TRBJ2-1, with 16 bases aligning to TRBD2. After removal of 2 bases from V and 6 bases from J, the junction contained 7 bases not matched to a gene. Germline lookup yields CDR1 SGHTA and CDR2 FQGTGA. This CDR3 contains 18 residues. The chain's CDR3 is CASSLGGLAGGPGNEQFF. The CDR3 bases are TGTGCCAGCAGCTTAGGGGGACTAGCGGGGGGGCCAGGCAATGAGCAGTTCTTC.

The rearrangement links TRBV18 to TRBJ2-7; 9 bases line up with TRBD2. From germline, CDR1 is KGHSH and CDR2 LQKENI. The CDR3 covers 17 residues. The V segment lost 6 bases and the J segment 4 bases; nucleotides outside the gene matches: 16. The CDR3 coding sequence is TGTGCCAGCTCCCCTTCGGAGGCTGCGGGGGGGCAGTACGAGCAGTACTTC. This sequence encodes CASSPSEAAGGQYEQYF.

With regard to this clonotype: It may be a read error: a sequence one base away is much more abundant. V and J are TRBV6-2 or TRBV6-3 and TRBJ2-3, with 11 bases lining up with TRBD2. The V gene end was trimmed by 8 bases and the J gene end by 2 bases; junction bases not matched to a gene: 18. There are 19 residues in the CDR3. Germline V gene sequence: CDR1 MNHEY, CDR2 SVGEGT. The DNA for the CDR3 is TGTGCCAGCGGCTCCCCTGGGGGACTAGCGGTACCCCTCACAGATACGCAGTATTTT. Amino acids: CASGSPGGLAVPLTDTQYF.

The table lists this clonotype with many counts. V gene TRBV28 combines with J gene TRBJ1-6; no clear D. Germline V gene sequence: CDR1 MDHEN, CDR2 SYDVKM. CDR3 size: 13 residues. Trimming took 8 bases from V and 8 from J, leaving 13 bases between them. CDR3 amino acids: CASYGYGYSPLHF. The DNA of the CDR3 is TGTGCCAGCTACGGTTACGGGTATTCACCCCTCCACTTT.

This chain uses TRBV9 with TRBJ2-2, with D perhaps matching TRBD1 (5 bases). Germline lookup yields CDR1 SGDLS and CDR2 YYNGEE. Deletions cut 3 bases from V and 0 bases from J, with 15 bases between. The CDR3 extends over 17 amino acids. The CDR3 reads CASSASPQGPNTGELFF. CDR3 sequence (DNA): TGTGCCAGCAGCGCCTCACCCCAGGGCCCGAACACCGGGGAGCTGTTTTTT.

The chain has TRBV10-3 and TRBJ2-5; TRBD1 matches 7 bases. Germline V gene lookup returns CDR1 ENHRY and CDR2 SYGVKD. Trimming cost V 0 bases and J 4 bases; bases outside gene matches: 5. The CDR3 has 15 amino acids. The chain's CDR3 is CAISESKGAGETQYF. For the CDR3, the DNA is TGTGCCATCAGTGAGTCGAAGGGGGCGGGAGAGACCCAGTACTTC.

The CDR3 DNA is TGCAGTGCTAGAGATTGGGGTGAGGGAAACTACGAGCAGTACTTC. It specifies CSARDWGEGNYEQYF. This chain links TRBV20-1 with TRBJ2-7; D is possibly TRBD2 (5 bases). V was trimmed by 0 bases and J by 3 bases, leaving 15 bases between them. The germline gives CDR1 DFQATT, CDR2 SNEGSKA (reference sequence). This CDR3 contains 15 residues.

The chain combines TRBV19 with TRBJ1-1; the D is unclear. The CDR3 is 11 amino acids. Trimming pared 7 bases from V and 6 bases from J, leaving 9 bases between. CDR1 is LNHDA and CDR2 is SQIVND in the germline V gene (reference sequence). CDR3 region: CASTEWAEAFF. CDR3 coding DNA: TGTGCCAGTACGGAGTGGGCTGAAGCTTTCTTT. The entire variable domain, with the rest obtained from reference TRBV19 and TRBJ1-1, is as follows: DGGITQSPKYLFRKEGQNVTLSCEQNLNHDAMYWYRQDPGQGLRLIYYSQIVNDFQKGDIAEGYSVSREKKESFPLTVTSAQKNPTAFYLCASTEWAEAFFGQGTRLTVV.

V usage is TRBV19 and J usage is TRBJ1-3, with D unresolved. The CDR3 runs to 15 residues. CDR1 and CDR2 (germline): LNHDA, SQIVND (reference sequence). V was cut by 3 bases and J by 0 bases, with 9 bases left in between. The CDR3, as DNA: TGTGCCAGTAGTATGGACGGATACTCTGGAAACACCATATATTTT. This encodes CASSMDGYSGNTIYF.

This clonotype was seen ten or more times. The chain joins TRBV11-2 to TRBJ1-4; TRBD1 matches at 7 bases. The ends lost 5 bases at V and 12 bases at J; junction bases unmatched: 12. The CDR3 loop spans 14 amino acids. Germline-derived CDR1 and CDR2 are SGHAT and FQNNGV. CDR3 coding DNA: TGTGCCAGCAGCCCCTCGCAGGGGGATCGGCAACTGTTTTTT. Its translation is CASSPSQGDRQLFF.

This clonotype has at least ten counts. The chain has TRBV20-1 and TRBJ2-1; TRBD2 matches at 11 bases. J lost 3 bases, V lost 0 bases, and 7 bases had no gene match. Germline loops: CDR1 DFQATT, CDR2 SNEGSKA (reference sequence). The CDR3 is made up of 17 amino acids. The chain's CDR3 is CSARDFQGLADYNEQFF. The CDR3 DNA sequence: TGCAGTGCTAGAGATTTTCAGGGACTAGCGGACTACAATGAGCAGTTCTTC.

The gene calls are TRBV4-1 and TRBJ1-6; no clear D. The CDR3 spans 15 residues. The germline V gene encodes CDR1 MGHRA and CDR2 YSYEKL. Trimming pared 1 base from V and 11 bases from J, leaving 15 bases between. CDR3 nucleotides: TGCGCCAGCAGCCAAGTTGGTAGGGCTACTGCACCCCTCCACTTT. Its protein is CASSQVGRATAPLHF.

This clonotype has at least ten counts. This chain connects TRBV28 to TRBJ1-2; no definite D call. This CDR3 is 13 amino acids long. Germline assignment: CDR1 MDHEN and CDR2 SYDVKM. V dropped 8 bases and J dropped 1 base, with 11 bases sitting between them. The CDR3 region has the DNA TGTGCCAGCCGACCGGTTCTTAACTATGGCTACACCTTC. This translates into CASRPVLNYGYTF.

The CDR3 DNA reads as TGTGCCAGCAGTACATCAACAGGGTCCTACAATGAGCAGTTCTTC. Amino acids: CASSTSTGSYNEQFF. The chain carries TRBV6-1 and TRBJ2-1; tentative D call: TRBD1 (6 bases). V gave up 5 bases and J gave up 1 base, with 12 bases separating them. The CDR3 consists of 15 residues. The germline CDR1 and CDR2 sequences are MNHNS and SASEGT.

This clonotype was counted ten times or more. The chain employs TRBV5-6 and TRBJ1-1, with D possibly being TRBD1 (6 bases). Germline CDR1 and CDR2: SGHDT and YYEEEE. Trimming removed 1 base from V and 5 bases from J, with 21 bases in between. The CDR3 length is 17 residues. Here the CDR3 DNA reads TGTGCCAGCAGCTTGCTCAAGCTCGGGACATATCTAACTGAAGCTTTCTTT. Translated: CASSLLKLGTYLTEAFF.

This clonotype has a single count. Since a much larger clone is just one base distant, this may be a read error. The chain uses TRBV18 and TRBJ1-5, with 7 nucleotides matching TRBD1. There are 14 residues in the CDR3. V gave up 3 bases and J gave up 7 bases; unmatched junction bases: 6. The germline CDR1 and CDR2 sequences are KGHSH and LQKENI. The CDR3: CASSPDREEQPQHF. The CDR3 DNA reads TGTGCCAGCTCACCTGACAGGGAGGAACAGCCCCAGCATTTT.

This clonotype was observed a handful of times. The chain recombines TRBV5-5 with TRBJ1-6; D is perhaps TRBD1 (6 bases). The V end was cut by 7 bases, the J end by 6 bases, with 14 bases between. CDR3 length equals 14 residues. Germline V gene data show CDR1 as SGHKS and CDR2 as YYEKEE (reference sequence). The CDR3 coding sequence is TGTGCCAGCGGAAAACAGGGAGTTAATTCACCCCTCCACTTT. It codes for CASGKQGVNSPLHF.

This sequence joins TRBV10-2 and TRBJ1-2; D gene unclear. V gave up 8 bases and J gave up 6 bases, with 13 bases separating them. CDR3 size: 12 residues. Germline loops: CDR1 WSHSY, CDR2 SAAADI. The CDR3, as DNA: TGCGCCAGCGGGAGGAGATTAGATGGCTACACCTTC. Amino acid sequence: CASGRRLDGYTF.

There are many counts of this clonotype. V gene TRBV6-2 or TRBV6-3 combines with J gene TRBJ1-5; D unclear. This CDR3 region has 13 residues. V lost 2 bases and J 3 bases, leaving 5 bases between the germline ends. The germline V gene has CDR1 MNHEY and CDR2 SVGEGT. The CDR3 sequence is CASSYLYNQPQHF. In DNA, the CDR3 is TGTGCCAGCAGTTACCTCTACAATCAGCCCCAGCATTTT.

This clonotype showed up many times. The chain recombines TRBV29-1 with TRBJ2-5; 7 bases are shared with TRBD1. V was clipped by 3 bases and J by 5 bases; unmatched bases: 15. Germline loops: CDR1 SQVTM, CDR2 ANQGSEA. This CDR3 spans 16 amino acids. CDR3 loop: CSVDPTDRVFEETQYF. The CDR3 nucleotides read TGCAGCGTTGACCCAACTGACAGGGTCTTCGAGGAGACCCAGTACTTC.

This clonotype was seen ten or more times. The rearrangement links TRBV6-1 to TRBJ1-1; D is uncertain. Germline V gene lookup returns CDR1 MNHNS and CDR2 SASEGT. V gave up 10 bases and J gave up 0 bases, with 18 bases separating them. The CDR3 runs 15 residues. CDR3 sequence: CATPNGPFMNTEAFF. The CDR3 DNA reads as TGTGCCACCCCGAACGGACCTTTTATGAACACTGAAGCTTTCTTT.